This is a list of T cell receptor beta chains from one sample in a study of blood T cell repertoires in COVID-19. The table came from immunoSEQ multiplex PCR; TCRdb's copy has only in-frame clones and leaves some out. This table holds roughly 100,000 clones, 84% found once. Sequenced: peripheral blood. These receptors all stem from a human donor in a cohort sampled during active COVID-19. Both conserved end residues are part of each CDR3. Each record gives: J gene, V gene, clone size, D gene, CDR3 protein, CDR3 DNA. The D gene is left open where the match is weak. Where a row states a size, it is once, few, many or the class of an expanded clone; other rows omit it.

TRBJ2-1 TRBV5-1 - - CASSSPDTRRNEQFF TGCGCCAGCAGCTCGCCGGACACCAGACGCAATGAGCAGTTCTTC
TRBJ1-1 TRBV27 - - CASSHKLGNTEAFF TGTGCCAGCAGTCATAAACTCGGGAACACTGAAGCTTTCTTT
TRBJ1-2 TRBV30 - - CASVMLRGYGYTF TGTGCCAGTGTTATGCTTCGGGGCTATGGCTACACCTTC
TRBJ1-4 TRBV7-9 - - CASSLDGGINEKLFF TGTGCCAGCAGCTTAGACGGGGGAATTAATGAAAAACTGTTTTTT
TRBJ1-6 TRBV18 - - CASSPGQTSPLHF TGTGCCAGCTCACCCGGACAGACTTCACCCCTCCACTTT
TRBJ1-6 TRBV3-1/TRBV3-2 few - CASSQVPDSPNSPLHF TGTGCCAGCAGCCAAGTCCCCGACAGCCCAAATTCACCCCTCCACTTT
TRBJ1-1 TRBV12-3/TRBV12-4 - TRBD1 CASGQGAVTEAFF TGTGCCAGCGGACAGGGGGCCGTCACTGAAGCTTTCTTT
TRBJ2-5 TRBV5-1 - TRBD1 CASSSRQGQETQYF TGCGCCAGCAGCTCAAGACAGGGTCAAGAGACCCAGTACTTC
TRBJ1-1 TRBV7-2 - TRBD1 CATAQGAPTEAFF TGTGCCACCGCACAGGGGGCGCCCACTGAAGCTTTCTTT
TRBJ2-5 TRBV7-3 - TRBD1 CASSPNRGRGETQYF TGTGCCAGCAGCCCCAACAGGGGGCGGGGAGAGACCCAGTACTTC
TRBJ1-1 TRBV29-1 - - CSVEDFGQKLNTEAFF TGCAGCGTTGAAGACTTCGGACAGAAGTTGAACACTGAAGCTTTCTTT
TRBJ2-2 TRBV7-9 - - CASSVTGSTGELFF TGTGCCAGCAGCGTTACAGGCTCCACCGGGGAGCTGTTTTTT
TRBJ1-5 TRBV19 - - CASSVGILSNQPQHF TGTGCCAGTAGTGTCGGGATTCTTAGCAATCAGCCCCAGCATTTT
TRBJ2-2 TRBV11-1 - TRBD1 CASFRDRGHAGELFF TGTGCCAGCTTCCGGGACAGGGGGCATGCCGGGGAGCTGTTTTTT
TRBJ2-1 TRBV5-6 - TRBD1 CASSSAGGSSYNEQFF TGTGCCAGCAGCTCTGCAGGGGGCAGCTCCTACAATGAGCAGTTCTTC
TRBJ2-5 TRBV27 - TRBD1 CASSSQLGTGGETQYF TGTGCCAGCAGTTCCCAGCTGGGGACAGGGGGTGAGACCCAGTACTTC
TRBJ1-3 TRBV10-2 - - CASSESRSLRKGNTIYF TGCGCCAGCAGTGAGTCGAGAAGCCTCCGAAAAGGAAACACCATATATTTT
TRBJ1-1 TRBV11-1 - - CASSSRGNTEAFF TGTGCCAGCAGCTCACGGGGTAACACTGAAGCTTTCTTT
TRBJ1-5 TRBV5-6 once - CASSLGPPGDQPQHF TGTGCCAGCAGCCTGGGACCCCCAGGGGATCAGCCCCAGCATTTT
TRBJ2-2 TRBV5-1 - TRBD2 CASSLEGLAETINTGELFF TGCGCCAGCAGCTTGGAAGGACTAGCGGAAACAATAAACACCGGGGAGCTGTTTTTT
TRBJ1-2 TRBV27 - TRBD1 CASSSGQGATNYGYTF TGTGCCAGCAGTTCGGGACAGGGGGCGACTAACTATGGCTACACCTTC
TRBJ2-3 TRBV2 - TRBD2 CASNRRGASSTDTQYF TGTGCCAGCAATCGGCGGGGGGCTTCTAGCACAGATACGCAGTATTTT
TRBJ1-2 TRBV5-1 - - CASSLTVNYGYTF TGCGCCAGCAGCTTGACAGTTAACTATGGCTACACCTTC
TRBJ2-5 TRBV2 few TRBD2 CASRVSGGARETQYF TGTGCCAGCAGGGTTAGCGGGGGGGCACGAGAGACCCAGTACTTC
TRBJ1-1 TRBV19 - TRBD1 CASSLSGGGVGTEAFF TGTGCCAGTAGTCTCTCAGGGGGTGGGGTCGGCACTGAAGCTTTCTTT
TRBJ1-5 TRBV2 - - CASSPLIRGSQPQHF TGTGCCAGCAGTCCCTTAATTCGGGGGTCTCAGCCCCAGCATTTT
TRBJ2-2 TRBV7-6 - TRBD1 CASSRPNRGTGELFF TGTGCCAGCAGCCGCCCGAACAGGGGGACCGGGGAGCTGTTTTTT
TRBJ2-3 TRBV19 - TRBD2 CASQGSGGEQYF TGTGCCTCCCAGGGTTCGGGGGGGGAGCAGTATTTT
TRBJ1-2 TRBV5-8 - TRBD1 CASSMKAGGRGYTF TGTGCCAGCAGCATGAAGGCAGGGGGAAGGGGCTACACCTTC
TRBJ2-3 TRBV21-1 - - CASSPHPLVFAGTDTQYF TGTGCCAGCAGCCCCCACCCCCTCGTCTTCGCGGGCACAGATACGCAGTATTTT
TRBJ1-2 TRBV7-6 - TRBD1 CASSRDRVGLNYGYTF TGTGCCAGCAGCCGGGACAGGGTCGGACTTAACTATGGCTACACCTTC
TRBJ2-7 TRBV3-1/TRBV3-2 - TRBD1 CASSQPGTENYEQYF TGTGCCAGCAGCCAACCCGGGACAGAAAACTACGAGCAGTACTTC
TRBJ1-3 TRBV6-1 few - CASSEDRNSGNTIYF TGTGCCAGCAGTGAAGACAGAAACTCTGGAAACACCATATATTTT
TRBJ2-2 TRBV5-6 - - CASTRRGNTGELFF TGTGCCAGTACCCGTCGGGGGAACACCGGGGAGCTGTTTTTT